The TCR beta chain under discussion was sequenced for a study of cytomegalovirus exposure and HLA in healthy donors. Researchers ran the PCR with 60 Vbeta and 13 Jbeta primers. Sequencing used immunoSEQ multiplex PCR; TCRdb keeps in-frame clones, though not all of them. The sample has over 80,000 clones, approximately 80% seen once; the top ten hold over 15%. On this clone itself: What it binds is unknown.

The study, taken as a whole, reports: The study assumed roughly uniform donor sequencing depth for presence/absence analyses. According to an earlier analysis, most TCR beta V segments yielded productive rearrangements about 90% or about 30% of the time. Later analysis identified several of the most significant clusters that appeared linked to common viral pathogens.

V shed 3 bases and J shed 5 bases, with 11 bases lying between them. Germline assignment: CDR1 SGHDT and CDR2 YYEEEE. The CDR3 contains 13 residues. The chain uses TRBV5-6 and TRBJ2-5; D perhaps matches TRBD2 (6 bases). The clonotype comes from a man aged 55 to 70 in good health and CMV-seropositive. The sequencing input was PBMCs. As DNA, the CDR3 is TGTGCCAGCAGCTCCACGGGGGTCGAGACCCAGTACTTC. It specifies CASSSTGVETQYF.